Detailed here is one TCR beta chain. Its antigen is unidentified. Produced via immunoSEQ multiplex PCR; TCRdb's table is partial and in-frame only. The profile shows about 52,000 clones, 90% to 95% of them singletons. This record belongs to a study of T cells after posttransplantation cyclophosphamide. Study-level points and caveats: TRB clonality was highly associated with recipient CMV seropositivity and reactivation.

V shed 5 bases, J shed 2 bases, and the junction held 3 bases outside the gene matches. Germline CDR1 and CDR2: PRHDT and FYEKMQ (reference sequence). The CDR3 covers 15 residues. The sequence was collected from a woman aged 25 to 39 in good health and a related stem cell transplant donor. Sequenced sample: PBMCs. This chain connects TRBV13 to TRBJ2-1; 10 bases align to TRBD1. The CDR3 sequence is CASSRTGGPYNEQFF. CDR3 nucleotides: TGTGCCAGCAGCCGGACAGGGGGACCCTACAATGAGCAGTTCTTC.